This entry lists 5 T cell receptor beta chains sequenced from one sample in a study of cytomegalovirus exposure and HLA in healthy donors. The PCR used 60 Vbeta and 13 Jbeta primers. Clones were sequenced by immunoSEQ multiplex PCR, and TCRdb holds only the in-frame ones, with some missing. Of about 200,000 clones listed, about four fifths are singletons. The specimen sequenced was PBMCs. These receptors were collected from a woman between 50 and 59 years old in good health and CMV-seronegative.

The rearrangement uses TRBV6-6 and TRBJ2-2; no clear D gene. Germline-derived CDR1 and CDR2 are MNHNY and SVGAGI (reference sequence). The CDR3 covers 15 residues. Trimming took 0 bases from V and 8 from J, leaving 13 bases between them. As DNA, the CDR3 is TGTGCCAGCAGTTACTCGGCGGCACTTGGAGGGGAGCTGTTTTTT. The encoded protein is CASSYSAALGGELFF.

In DNA, the CDR3 is TGCGCCAGCAGCTTGACCGTCGCAGCCTACGAGCAGTACTTC. Encoded protein: CASSLTVAAYEQYF. V usage is TRBV5-1 and J usage is TRBJ2-7; D is uncertain. Trimming shortened V by 1 base and J by 2 bases, and 10 bases separated the two germline ends. The CDR3 is 14 amino acids. Per germline, CDR1 SGHRS and CDR2 YFSETQ.

This sequence joins TRBV5-6 and TRBJ1-2; 11 nucleotides line up with TRBD1. The CDR3 covers 15 residues. J lost 6 bases, V lost 0 bases, and 4 bases had no gene match. The germline gives CDR1 SGHDT, CDR2 YYEEEE. The CDR3 loop is CASSLGTGGFDGYTF. The CDR3 DNA reads TGTGCCAGCAGCTTGGGGACAGGGGGCTTCGATGGCTACACCTTC.

The genes are TRBV6-5 and TRBJ2-7, with D perhaps TRBD1 (5 bases). The V and J ends lost 0 bases and 4 bases respectively, with 10 bases between them. Germline CDR1 reads MNHEY; CDR2 reads SVGAGI. This CDR3 has 14 residues. CDR3 bases: TGTGCCAGCAGTTACTCGATTTCAGGGTACGAGCAGTACTTC. Its translation is CASSYSISGYEQYF.

This chain uses TRBV9 with TRBJ1-6; D uncertain. The ends were cut back, 4 bases at V and 6 bases at J, with 11 bases in the middle. CDR1 and CDR2 from the germline V gene are SGDLS and YYNGEE. The length of the CDR3 is 14 residues. This CDR3 is CASSPSSSNSPLHF. The CDR3 DNA is TGTGCCAGCAGCCCAAGTTCTAGTAATTCACCCCTCCACTTT.